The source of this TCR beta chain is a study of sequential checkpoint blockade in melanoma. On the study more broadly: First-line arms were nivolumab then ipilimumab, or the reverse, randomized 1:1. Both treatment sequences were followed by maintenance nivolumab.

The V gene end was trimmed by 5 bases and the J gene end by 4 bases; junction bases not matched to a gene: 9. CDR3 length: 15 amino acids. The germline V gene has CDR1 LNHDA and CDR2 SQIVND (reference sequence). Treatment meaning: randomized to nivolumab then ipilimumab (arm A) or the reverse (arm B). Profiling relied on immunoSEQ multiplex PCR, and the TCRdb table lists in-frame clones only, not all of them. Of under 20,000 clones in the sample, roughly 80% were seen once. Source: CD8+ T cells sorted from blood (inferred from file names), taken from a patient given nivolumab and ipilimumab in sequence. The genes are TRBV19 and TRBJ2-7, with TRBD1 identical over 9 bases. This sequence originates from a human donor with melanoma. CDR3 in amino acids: CASSGRDRARYEQYF. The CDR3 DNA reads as TGTGCCAGTAGTGGAAGGGACAGGGCACGATACGAGCAGTACTTC.